The 3 T cell receptor beta chains below come from one sample, sequenced in a study of blood T cell repertoires in COVID-19 (dated by TCRdb to 2020 to 2021). The library came from the immunoSEQ multiplex PCR assay. This immuneACCESS table, as held by TCRdb, lists in-frame sequences with V and J called but not all clones. Of the missing ones, under half trace to an unresolved V gene in checked studies; the others have no known cause. This sample has some 190,000 clones in its table, and roughly four fifths of those were observed once. The ten top clones hold around 5.5% of the sample. Sequenced input: peripheral blood. Every receptor here comes from a woman in her seventies with active or convalescent COVID-19.

The chain joins TRBV7-8 to TRBJ1-1; the D gene is possibly TRBD1 (5 bases). Trimming cost V 1 base and J 7 bases, with 7 bases left between them. This CDR3 contains 12 residues. The germline CDR1 and CDR2 sequences are SGHVS and FQNEAQ. This chain's CDR3 is CASSLGDSEAFF. CDR3 bases: TGTGCCAGCAGCTTAGGCGACAGTGAAGCTTTCTTT.

This chain connects TRBV19 to TRBJ2-3, with 9 bases that match TRBD1. Trimming at V came to 6 bases and at J to 5 bases, leaving 3 bases not matched to a gene. CDR1 and CDR2 (germline): LNHDA, SQIVND (reference sequence). The CDR3 extends over 13 amino acids. CDR3 DNA sequence: TGTGCCAGTAGGTACAGGGGGCTAGATACGCAGTATTTT. Amino acids: CASRYRGLDTQYF.

The V and J genes are TRBV5-1 and TRBJ2-3; 13 bases are a match to TRBD2. This CDR3 spans 16 amino acids. V lost 4 bases, J lost 5 bases, and 7 bases stayed unmatched. CDR1 is SGHRS, CDR2 YFSETQ, per germline. The CDR3 reads CASSRAGLAGEDTQYF. In DNA form, the CDR3 reads TGCGCCAGCAGCCGCGCTGGACTAGCGGGAGAAGATACGCAGTATTTT. The complete variable domain, with remaining parts taken from reference TRBV5-1 and TRBJ2-3, reads KAGVTQTPRYLIKTRGQQVTLSCSPISGHRSVSWYQQTPGQGLQFLFEYFSETQRNKGNFPGRFSGRQFSNSRSEMNVSTLELGDSALYLCASSRAGLAGEDTQYFGPGTRLTVL.